The clone carrying this T cell receptor (beta chain) was counted between two and nine times. The entry originates in a study of blood T cell repertoires in COVID-19. Background on the study: The United States, Italy and Spain supplied acute and convalescent COVID-19 samples. Sources were T cells, B-cell-depleted T cells, or PBMCs; the material itself was cDNA or gDNA.

Study processing details: Quantification of nucleated cells was approximated via reference gene primer amplification. Libraries were prepared by immunoSEQ multiplex PCR; TCRdb keeps only in-frame clonotypes and omits some of them. V and J calls plus clone size are reproduced from that table; the DNA served to infer D and trimming. The sample yields approximately 170,000 clones, 82% seen once. The sample comprised peripheral blood. The source is a woman of 80 years or more with active or convalescent COVID-19.

DNA for the CDR3: TGTGCCAGCAGTGGGGGACACAGCTCCTATAATTCACCCCTCCACTTT. This encodes CASSGGHSSYNSPLHF. The chain joins TRBV27 to TRBJ1-6, with D perhaps TRBD1 (6 bases). The V gene lost 5 bases and the J gene lost 0 bases, with 11 bases spanning the gap. This CDR3 has 16 residues. Germline V gene sequence: CDR1 MNHEY, CDR2 SMNVEV (reference sequence).